This T cell receptor (beta chain) was documented in a study of blood T cell repertoires in COVID-19. About the research overall: Whether acute or convalescent, the COVID-19 samples came from the United States, Italy and Spain. PBMCs, B-cell-depleted T cells, or T cells were the source of the cDNA or gDNA that made up the material.

Study processing details: Amplification of reference gene primers provided the estimated nucleated cell counts. Measured with immunoSEQ multiplex PCR; TCRdb has only the in-frame clones, and not every one. V and J calls and clone size are as listed in that table; D and trimming were resolved from the DNA. The table has around 390,000 clones, about 83% seen once. The germline V gene has CDR1 LGHNA and CDR2 YNFKEQ. V shed 2 bases and J 3 bases; nucleotides not matched to a gene: 2. The CDR3 runs to 15 residues. This clone was picked up a small number of times. J is TRBJ1-5 and V is TRBV4-2, with 9 bases lining up with TRBD1. The sequence was collected from a woman between 50 and 59 years old who had recovered from COVID-19. Sample: PBMCs or T cells enriched from blood (not recorded which). CDR3 in amino acids: CASSQRTGDNQPQHF. CDR3 in DNA: TGTGCCAGCAGCCAACGGACAGGGGACAATCAGCCCCAGCATTTT.